This TCR beta chain was sequenced in a study of early T cells in non-severe SARS-CoV-2 infection (dated by TCRdb to the early 2020s). For the wider study: Because TCR sequencing relied on bulk RNA taken from unsorted whole blood, pairing of alpha and beta chains was not possible.

What the authors observed across the whole study: VDJdb matching was skewed toward anti-spike CD8 responses and likely underestimated virus-specific expansions by missing private and CD4 specificities.

The germline V gene specifies MDHEN as CDR1 and SYDVKM as CDR2. V is reduced by 5 bases and J by 2 bases, leaving a spacing of 14 bases between them. From cysteine to phenylalanine, the CDR3 is 15 amino acids long. The CDR3 DNA has 45 bases and is translated from base 1. The library was generated by 5' RACE. The sequencer listed for this sample is NextSeq 500. The TCR library protocol attached unique molecular identifiers to individual cDNA molecules to correct for sequencing error and PCR bias. Both TCR alpha and beta chains were sequenced, and tight co-correlation was observed between alpha and beta sequence abundances in each sample. As for the authors' bioinformatics: Decombinator V4 was used to perform V gene, J gene and CDR3 annotation of TCR sequences. TCRs were defined as expanded if a significant change between any two time points was detected under a Poisson model with p below 0.0001. TCR abundances were normalised to the total number of TCRs sequenced per sample and were expressed as counts per million. MAIT TCRs were defined by TRAV1-2 paired with TRAJ12, TRAJ20 or TRAJ33, and iNKT TCRs by TRAV10 paired with TRAJ18. A search of VDJdb, accessed on 1 November 2021, was run for TCRs annotated to CMV, EBV and SARS-CoV-2, with TCRs annotated for multiple antigens excluded. Using fastp at Q25 and MiXCR, TCRdb reprocessed the public reads and kept productive beta chains. Rows matching on CDR3 protein sequence are summarized as one entry with the most common DNA and genes. The V and J calls were determined by TCRdb, not by the authors. The sample includes nearly 90,000 distinct CDR3 sequences, with approximately 15% observed a single time. The ten most abundant clones make up 5.5% to 8% of the sample.

The study was a case-control design nested within a healthcare worker cohort in London, UK, with weekly nasopharyngeal swab PCR tests and blood sampling. Healthcare workers were recruited during the week of the UK lockdown, between 23 and 31 March 2020, and followed weekly for up to roughly 15 weeks. This clonotype has a handful of counts. This receptor's antigen is unknown. No base quality values were provided; no much bigger clone lies one nucleotide off. The sequenced sample consisted of whole blood. The chain was built from TRBV28 and TRBJ2-3, with a weak D call of TRBD1 (5 bases match). The clonotype comes from an adult who was a healthcare worker with PCR-confirmed SARS-CoV-2 infection or an uninfected control (not recorded which). The DNA is TGTGCCAGCAGTCCCACAGGACCAAACACAGATACGCAGTATTTT. Translated, this is CASSPTGPNTDTQYF.